The source of this T cell receptor (beta chain) is a study of post-analysis software for immune sequencing data. Every TCR beta cDNA library bore unique molecular identifiers. TCRdb analysed the PCR reads with MiXCR anew, one entry per CDR3 protein. The sample consists of approximately 260,000 distinct CDR3 sequences, 30% to 45% of them appearing once. Study-level findings and limits: There were five TRBV segments more frequent in patients than controls, and TRBV5-6, TRBV5-1 and TRBV20-1 were among them.

This clonotype occurred many times. Its cognate antigen is unknown. The CDR3 consists of 14 residues. CDR1 and CDR2 from the germline V gene are SEHNR and FQNEAQ (reference sequence). The V end was cut by 1 base, the J end by 2 bases, with 8 bases between. The rearrangement joins TRBV7-9 to TRBJ1-1; no firm D call. The sequence came from a girl between 10 and 17 years old with multiple sclerosis. Material: blood. The CDR3 protein is CASSLVGGNTEAFF. The DNA for the CDR3 is TGTGCCAGCAGCTTAGTCGGCGGAAACACTGAAGCTTTCTTT.